The sequence of this T cell receptor (beta chain) was determined in a study of Graves' ophthalmopathy and Graves' hyperthyroidism. Broader study findings: Most clonotypes expanded in thyroid above 0.001 frequency were present in blood too.

The CDR3 extends over 15 amino acids. Germline assignment: CDR1 MNHNY and CDR2 SVGAGI (reference sequence). V was cut by 7 bases and J by 1 base, with 15 bases left in between. This clonotype was observed at least ten times. Its antigen is undetermined. Amplified material comprised TCR beta CDR3 regions derived from RNA transcripts. RT-PCR in the first round used HTBI primers; a second-round multiplex PCR followed. Each CDR3 protein gets one entry after TCRdb re-called the multiplex PCR reads with MiXCR. The table has roughly 50,000 distinct CDR3 sequences, about half seen once; the top ten hold roughly 5%.

Sequencing was done on a sample of peripheral blood. This sequence joins TRBV6-6 and TRBJ2-3; perhaps TRBD2 as D (5 bases). This TCR was recovered from an adult woman with Graves' ophthalmopathy. CDR3 DNA: TGTGCCAGCACCGCGGCCGGACTGCGCACAGATACGCAGTATTTT. Protein product: CASTAAGLRTDTQYF.